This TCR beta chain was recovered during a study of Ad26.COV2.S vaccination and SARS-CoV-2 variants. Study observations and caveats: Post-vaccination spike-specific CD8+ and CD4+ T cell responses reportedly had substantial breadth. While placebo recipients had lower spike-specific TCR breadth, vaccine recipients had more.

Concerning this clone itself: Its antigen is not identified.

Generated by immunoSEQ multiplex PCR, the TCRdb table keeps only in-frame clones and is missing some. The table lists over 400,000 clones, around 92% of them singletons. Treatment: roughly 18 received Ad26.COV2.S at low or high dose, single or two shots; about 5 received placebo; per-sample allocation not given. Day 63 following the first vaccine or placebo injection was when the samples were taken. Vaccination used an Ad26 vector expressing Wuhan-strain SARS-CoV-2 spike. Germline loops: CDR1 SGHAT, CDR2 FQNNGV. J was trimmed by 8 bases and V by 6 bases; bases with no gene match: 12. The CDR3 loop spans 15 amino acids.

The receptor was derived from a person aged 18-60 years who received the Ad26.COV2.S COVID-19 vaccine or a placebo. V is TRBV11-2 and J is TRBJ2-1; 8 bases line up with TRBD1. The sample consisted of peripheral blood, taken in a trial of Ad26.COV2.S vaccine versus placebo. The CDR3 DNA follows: TGTGCCAGCAGTTCAGGGGGCTACCTCTTGGATGAGCAGTTCTTC. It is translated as CASSSGGYLLDEQFF.